The clone carrying this TCR beta chain was seen a few times. The CDR3 length is 13 residues. The germline V gene has CDR1 SSHAT and CDR2 FNYEAQ (reference sequence). V shed 5 bases and J shed 14 bases, with 16 bases lying between them. These data originate in a study of blood T cell repertoires in COVID-19. About the research overall: Donors in the United States, Italy and Spain gave samples during acute or convalescent COVID-19. T cells, B-cell-depleted T cells, or PBMCs supplied cDNA or gDNA.

Residents of about 25 US areas, aged roughly 18 to 89 years, made up the participants. Cohorts were determined from participant-reported clinical history. The table came from immunoSEQ multiplex PCR; TCRdb's copy has only in-frame clones and leaves some out. The sample lists 150,000 to 200,000 clones, about 80% seen once, with approximately 11% in the top ten. The chain recombines TRBV7-7 with TRBJ1-6, with D tentatively TRBD1 (6 bases). This receptor was taken from a man aged 50-59 years who had recovered from COVID-19. What was sequenced was PBMCs or T cells enriched from blood (not recorded which). CDR3 bases: TGTGCCAGCAGCCGAGAAGGGGGAACGGCCCTCCACTTT. Translated: CASSREGGTALHF.